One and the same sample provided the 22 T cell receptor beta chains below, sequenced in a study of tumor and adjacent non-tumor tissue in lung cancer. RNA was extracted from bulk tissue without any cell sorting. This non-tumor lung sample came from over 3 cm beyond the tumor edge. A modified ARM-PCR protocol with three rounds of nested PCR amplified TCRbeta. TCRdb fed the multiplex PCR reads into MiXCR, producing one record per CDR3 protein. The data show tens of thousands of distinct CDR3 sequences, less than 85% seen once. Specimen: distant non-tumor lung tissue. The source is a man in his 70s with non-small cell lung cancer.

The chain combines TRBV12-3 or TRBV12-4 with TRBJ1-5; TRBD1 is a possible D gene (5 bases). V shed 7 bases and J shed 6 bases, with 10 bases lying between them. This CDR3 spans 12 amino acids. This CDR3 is CASTDSVQPQHF. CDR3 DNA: TGTGCCAGCACCGACAGCGTTCAGCCCCAGCATTTT.

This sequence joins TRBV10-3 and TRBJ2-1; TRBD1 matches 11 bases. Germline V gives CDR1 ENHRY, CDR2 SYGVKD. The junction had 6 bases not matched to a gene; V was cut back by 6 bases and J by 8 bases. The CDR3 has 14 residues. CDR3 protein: CAIRSGQGVHEQFF. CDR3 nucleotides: TGTGCCATCAGATCGGGACAGGGGGTACATGAGCAGTTCTTC.

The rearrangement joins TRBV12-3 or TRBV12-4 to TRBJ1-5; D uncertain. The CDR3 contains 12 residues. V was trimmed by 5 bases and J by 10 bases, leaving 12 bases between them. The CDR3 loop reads CASSPVGQPQHF. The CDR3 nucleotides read TGTGCCAGCAGTCCCGTTGGCCAACCCCAGCATTTT.

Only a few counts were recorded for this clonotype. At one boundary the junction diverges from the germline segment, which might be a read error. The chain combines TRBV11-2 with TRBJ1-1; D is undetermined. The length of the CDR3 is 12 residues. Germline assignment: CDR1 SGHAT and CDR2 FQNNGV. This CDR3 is CVSRFGNTEAFF. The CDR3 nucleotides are TGTGTCAGCCGGTTTGGGAACACTGAAGCTTTCTTT.

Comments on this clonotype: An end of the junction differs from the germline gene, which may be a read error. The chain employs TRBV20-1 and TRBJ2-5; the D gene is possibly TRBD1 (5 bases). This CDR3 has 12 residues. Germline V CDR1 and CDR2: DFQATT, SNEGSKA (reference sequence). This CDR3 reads CSVRPRAGTQYF. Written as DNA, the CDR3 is TGCAGTGTTAGACCCAGGGCAGGGACCCAGTACTTC.

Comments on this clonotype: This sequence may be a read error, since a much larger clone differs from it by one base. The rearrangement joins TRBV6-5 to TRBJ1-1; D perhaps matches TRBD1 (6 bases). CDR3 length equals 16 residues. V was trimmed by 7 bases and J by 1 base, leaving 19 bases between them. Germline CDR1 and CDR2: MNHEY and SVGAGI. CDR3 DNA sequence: TGTGCCAGCAAACAAAACGGCGGGGGCACGAACACTGAAGCTTTCTTT. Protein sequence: CASKQNGGGTNTEAFF.

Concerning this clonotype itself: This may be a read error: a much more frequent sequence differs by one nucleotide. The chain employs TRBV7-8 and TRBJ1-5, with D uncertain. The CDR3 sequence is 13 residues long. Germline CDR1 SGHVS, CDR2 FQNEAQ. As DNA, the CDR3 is TGTGCCAGCAGCATTGGGAGGGATCAGCCCCAGCAGTTT. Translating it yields CASSIGRDQPQQF.

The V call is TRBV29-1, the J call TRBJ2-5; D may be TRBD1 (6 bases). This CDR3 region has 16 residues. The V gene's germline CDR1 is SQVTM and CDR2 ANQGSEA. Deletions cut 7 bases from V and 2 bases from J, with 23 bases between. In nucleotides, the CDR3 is TGCAGCGCCATTCCCTACCTTCAGACAGGTCAAGAGACCCAGTACTTC. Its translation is CSAIPYLQTGQETQYF. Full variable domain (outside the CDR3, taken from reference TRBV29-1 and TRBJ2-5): SAVISQKPSRDICQRGTSLTIQCQVDSQVTMMFWYRQQPGQSLTLIATANQGSEATYESGFVIDKFPISRPNLTFSTLTVSNMSPEDSSIYLCSAIPYLQTGQETQYFGPGTRLLVL.

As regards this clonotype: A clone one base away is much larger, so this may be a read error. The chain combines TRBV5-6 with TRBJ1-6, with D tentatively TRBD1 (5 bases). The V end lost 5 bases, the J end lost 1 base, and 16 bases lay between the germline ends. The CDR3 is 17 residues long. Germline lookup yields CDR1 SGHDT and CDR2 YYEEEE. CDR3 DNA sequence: TGTGCCAGCAGGGGTCAAGGGGATGGATCCTATAATTCACCCCTCCACTTT. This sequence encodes CASRGQGDGSYNSPLHF.

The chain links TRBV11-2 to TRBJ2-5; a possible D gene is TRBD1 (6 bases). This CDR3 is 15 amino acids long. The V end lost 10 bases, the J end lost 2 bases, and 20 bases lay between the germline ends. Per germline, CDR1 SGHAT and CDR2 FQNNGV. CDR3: CAINPRTVGQETQYF. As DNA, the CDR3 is TGTGCCATCAACCCGAGGACAGTTGGGCAAGAGACCCAGTACTTC.

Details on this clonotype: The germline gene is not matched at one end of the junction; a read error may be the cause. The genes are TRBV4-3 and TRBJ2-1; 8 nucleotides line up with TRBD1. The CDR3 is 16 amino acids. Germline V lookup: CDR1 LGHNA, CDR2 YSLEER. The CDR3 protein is CDSSQDLTGEFNGQFF. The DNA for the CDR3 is TGCGACAGCAGCCAAGACCTGACAGGGGAATTCAATGGGCAGTTCTTC.

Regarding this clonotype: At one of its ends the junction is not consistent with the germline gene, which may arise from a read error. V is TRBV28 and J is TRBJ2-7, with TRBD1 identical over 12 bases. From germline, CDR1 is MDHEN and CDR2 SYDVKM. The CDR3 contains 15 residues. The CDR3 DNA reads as TGTGACAGCAGTAGACCGGGACAGGGGGCTTACGAGCAGTACTTC. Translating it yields CDSSRPGQGAYEQYF.

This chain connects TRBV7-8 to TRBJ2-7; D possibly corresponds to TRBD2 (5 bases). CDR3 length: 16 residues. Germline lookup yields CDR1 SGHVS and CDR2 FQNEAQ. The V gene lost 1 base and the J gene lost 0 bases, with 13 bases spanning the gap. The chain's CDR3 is CASSLEVASSSYEQYF. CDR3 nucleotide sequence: TGTGCCAGCAGCTTAGAAGTAGCGAGTAGCTCCTACGAGCAGTACTTC. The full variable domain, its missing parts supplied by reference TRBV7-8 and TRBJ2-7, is GAGVSQSPRYKVAKRGQDVALRCDPISGHVSLFWYQQALGQGPEFLTYFQNEAQLDKSGLPSDRFFAERPEGSVSTLKIQRTQQEDSAVYLCASSLEVASSSYEQYFGPGTRLTVT.

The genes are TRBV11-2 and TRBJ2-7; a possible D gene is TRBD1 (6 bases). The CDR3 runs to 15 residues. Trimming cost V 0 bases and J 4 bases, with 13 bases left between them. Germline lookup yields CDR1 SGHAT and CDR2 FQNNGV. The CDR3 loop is CASSLDQGSTYEQYF. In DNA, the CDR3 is TGTGCCAGCAGCTTAGATCAGGGGAGCACGTACGAGCAGTACTTC.

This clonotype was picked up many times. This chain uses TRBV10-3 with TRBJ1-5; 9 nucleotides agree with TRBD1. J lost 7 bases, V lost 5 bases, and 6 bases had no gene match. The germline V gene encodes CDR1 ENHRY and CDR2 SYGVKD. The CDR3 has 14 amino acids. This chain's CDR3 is CAISSGTGNQPQHF. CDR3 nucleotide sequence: TGTGCCATCAGTTCCGGGACAGGGAACCAGCCCCAGCATTTT.

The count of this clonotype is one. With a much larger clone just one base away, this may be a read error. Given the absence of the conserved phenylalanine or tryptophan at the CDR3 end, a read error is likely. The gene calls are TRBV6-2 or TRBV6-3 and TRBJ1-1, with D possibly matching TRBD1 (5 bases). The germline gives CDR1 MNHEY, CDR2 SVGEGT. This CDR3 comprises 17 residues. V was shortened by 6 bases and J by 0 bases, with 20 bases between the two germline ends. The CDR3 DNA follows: TGTGCCAGCAGCAGAAATAGGGGAGGGTACATGAACACTGAAGCTTTCTTA. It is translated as CASSRNRGGYMNTEAFL.

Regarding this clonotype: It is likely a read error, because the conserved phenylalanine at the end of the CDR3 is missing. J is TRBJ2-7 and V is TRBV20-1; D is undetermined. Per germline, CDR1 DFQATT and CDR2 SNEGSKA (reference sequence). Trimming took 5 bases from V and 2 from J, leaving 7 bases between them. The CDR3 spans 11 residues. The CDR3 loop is CSADRAYEQYL. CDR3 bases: TGCAGTGCTGATAGGGCCTACGAGCAGTACTTA.

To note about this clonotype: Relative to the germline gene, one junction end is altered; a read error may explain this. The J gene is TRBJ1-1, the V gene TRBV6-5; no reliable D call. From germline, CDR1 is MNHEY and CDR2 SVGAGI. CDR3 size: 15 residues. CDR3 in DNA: TGTGCCGGCAGTTACTCGATCAGGATGAACAATGAAGCTTTCTTT. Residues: CAGSYSIRMNNEAFF.

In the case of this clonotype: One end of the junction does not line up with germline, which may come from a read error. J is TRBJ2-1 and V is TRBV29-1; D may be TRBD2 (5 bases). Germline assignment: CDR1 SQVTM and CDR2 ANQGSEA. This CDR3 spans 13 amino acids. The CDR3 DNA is TGCAACGTTGAAGCGACTAAGGGCAACGAGCAGTTCTTC. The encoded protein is CNVEATKGNEQFF.

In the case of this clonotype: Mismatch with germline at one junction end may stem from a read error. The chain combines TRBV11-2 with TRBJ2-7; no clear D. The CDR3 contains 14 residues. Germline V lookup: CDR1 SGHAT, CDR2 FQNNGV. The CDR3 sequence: CASSLVGWDRDKYF. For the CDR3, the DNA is TGTGCTAGCAGCTTAGTTGGTTGGGATCGAGATAAGTACTTC.

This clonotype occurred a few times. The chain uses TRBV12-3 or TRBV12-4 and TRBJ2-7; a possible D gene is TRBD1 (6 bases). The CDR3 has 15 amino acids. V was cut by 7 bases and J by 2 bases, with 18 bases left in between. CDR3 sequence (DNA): TGTGCCAGCAATACATCGACAGGAAGCCCCTACGAGCAGTACTTC. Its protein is CASNTSTGSPYEQYF.

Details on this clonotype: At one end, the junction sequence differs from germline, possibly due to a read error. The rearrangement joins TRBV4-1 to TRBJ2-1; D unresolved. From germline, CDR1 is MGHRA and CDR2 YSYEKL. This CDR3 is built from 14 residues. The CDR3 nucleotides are TGCGCCAGCGGCCAGGCCCAATCCTACAATGAGCAGCTCTTC. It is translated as CASGQAQSYNEQLF.